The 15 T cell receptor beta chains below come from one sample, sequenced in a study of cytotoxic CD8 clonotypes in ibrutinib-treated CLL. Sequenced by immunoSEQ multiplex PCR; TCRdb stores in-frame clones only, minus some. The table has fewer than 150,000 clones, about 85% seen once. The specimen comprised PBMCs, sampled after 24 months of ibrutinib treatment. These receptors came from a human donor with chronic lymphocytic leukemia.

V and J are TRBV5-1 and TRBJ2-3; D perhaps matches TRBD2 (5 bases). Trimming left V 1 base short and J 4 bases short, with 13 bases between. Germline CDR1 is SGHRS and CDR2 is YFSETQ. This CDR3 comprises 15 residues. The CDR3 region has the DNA TGCGCCAGCAGCTTGTTTTCGGGAATGGCAGATACGCAGTATTTT. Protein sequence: CASSLFSGMADTQYF.

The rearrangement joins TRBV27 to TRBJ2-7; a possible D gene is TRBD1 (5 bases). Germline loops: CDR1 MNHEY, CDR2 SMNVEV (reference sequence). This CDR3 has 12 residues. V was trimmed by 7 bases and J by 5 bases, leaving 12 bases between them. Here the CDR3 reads CASKVGPDEQYF. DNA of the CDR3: TGTGCCAGCAAGGTGGGGCCCGACGAGCAGTACTTC.

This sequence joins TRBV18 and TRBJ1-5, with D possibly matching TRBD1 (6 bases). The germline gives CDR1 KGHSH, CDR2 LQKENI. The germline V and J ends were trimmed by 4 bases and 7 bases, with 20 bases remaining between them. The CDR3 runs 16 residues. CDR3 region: CASSLPDRTGKQPQHF. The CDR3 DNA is TGTGCCAGCTCACTCCCTGACAGGACGGGAAAGCAGCCCCAGCATTTT.

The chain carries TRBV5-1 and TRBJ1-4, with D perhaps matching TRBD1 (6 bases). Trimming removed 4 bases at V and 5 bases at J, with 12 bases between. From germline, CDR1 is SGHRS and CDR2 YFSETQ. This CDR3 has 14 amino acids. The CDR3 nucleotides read TGCGCCAGCAGCCCGACAGGAGGGAATGAAAAACTGTTTTTT. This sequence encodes CASSPTGGNEKLFF.

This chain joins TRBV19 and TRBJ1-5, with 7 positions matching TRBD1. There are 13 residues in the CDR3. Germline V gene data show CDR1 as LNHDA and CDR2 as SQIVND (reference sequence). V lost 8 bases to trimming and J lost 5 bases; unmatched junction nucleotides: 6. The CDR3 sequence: CASCAGGDQPQHF. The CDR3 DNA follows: TGTGCCAGTTGCGCAGGGGGTGATCAGCCCCAGCATTTT. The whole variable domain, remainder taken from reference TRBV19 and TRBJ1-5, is DGGITQSPKYLFRKEGQNVTLSCEQNLNHDAMYWYRQDPGQGLRLIYYSQIVNDFQKGDIAEGYSVSREKKESFPLTVTSAQKNPTAFYLCASCAGGDQPQHFGDGTRLSIL.

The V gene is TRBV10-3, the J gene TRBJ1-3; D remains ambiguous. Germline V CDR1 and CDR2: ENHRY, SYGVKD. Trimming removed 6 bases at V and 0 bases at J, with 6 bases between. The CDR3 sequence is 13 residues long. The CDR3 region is CAIRPYSGNTIYF. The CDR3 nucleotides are TGTGCCATCAGGCCCTACTCTGGAAACACCATATATTTT.

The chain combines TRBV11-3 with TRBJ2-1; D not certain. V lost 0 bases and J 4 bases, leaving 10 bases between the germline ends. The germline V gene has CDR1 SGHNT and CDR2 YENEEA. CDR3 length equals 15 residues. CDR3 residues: CASSLDSQRYNEQFF. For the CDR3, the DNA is TGTGCCAGCAGCTTAGATTCCCAACGATACAATGAGCAGTTCTTC.

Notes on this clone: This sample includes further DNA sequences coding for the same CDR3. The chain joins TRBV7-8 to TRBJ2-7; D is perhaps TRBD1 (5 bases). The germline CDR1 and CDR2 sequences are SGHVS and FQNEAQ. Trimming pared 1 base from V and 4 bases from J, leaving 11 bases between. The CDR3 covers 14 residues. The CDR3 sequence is CASSLGQGGYEQYF. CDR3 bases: TGTGCCAGCAGCTTAGGGCAGGGCGGATACGAGCAGTACTTC.

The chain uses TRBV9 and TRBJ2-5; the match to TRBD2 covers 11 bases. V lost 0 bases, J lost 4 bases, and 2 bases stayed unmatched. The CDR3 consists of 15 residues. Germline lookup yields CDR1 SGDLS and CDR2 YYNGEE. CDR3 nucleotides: TGTGCCAGCAGCGTAGTAGCGGGGGGGCGAGAGACCCAGTACTTC. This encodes CASSVVAGGRETQYF.

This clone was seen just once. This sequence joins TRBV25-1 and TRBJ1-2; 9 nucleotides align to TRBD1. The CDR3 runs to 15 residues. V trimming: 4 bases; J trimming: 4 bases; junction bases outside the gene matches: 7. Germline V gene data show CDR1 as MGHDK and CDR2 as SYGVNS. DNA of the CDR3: TGTGCCAGCAGTGGGGGGAACAGGGGGCTCTATGGCTACACCTTC. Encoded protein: CASSGGNRGLYGYTF.

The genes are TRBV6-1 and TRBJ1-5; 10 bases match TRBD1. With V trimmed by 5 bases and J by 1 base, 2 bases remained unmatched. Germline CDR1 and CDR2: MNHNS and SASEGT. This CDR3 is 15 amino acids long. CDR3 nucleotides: TGTGCCAGCAGTCTGGACAGGGGGAGCAATCAGCCCCAGCATTTT. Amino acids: CASSLDRGSNQPQHF.

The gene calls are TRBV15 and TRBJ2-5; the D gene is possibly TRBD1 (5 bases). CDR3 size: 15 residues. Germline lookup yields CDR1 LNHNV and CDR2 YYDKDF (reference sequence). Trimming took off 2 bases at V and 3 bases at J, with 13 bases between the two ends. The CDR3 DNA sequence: TGTGCCACCAGCAGACGAGATGACAGAAAAGAGACCCAGTACTTC. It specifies CATSRRDDRKETQYF.

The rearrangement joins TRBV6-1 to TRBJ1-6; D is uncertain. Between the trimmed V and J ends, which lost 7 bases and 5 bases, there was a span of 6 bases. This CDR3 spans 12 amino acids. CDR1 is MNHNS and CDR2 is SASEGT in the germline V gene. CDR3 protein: CASITNNSPLHF. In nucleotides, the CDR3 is TGTGCCAGCATCACAAATAATTCACCCCTCCACTTT.

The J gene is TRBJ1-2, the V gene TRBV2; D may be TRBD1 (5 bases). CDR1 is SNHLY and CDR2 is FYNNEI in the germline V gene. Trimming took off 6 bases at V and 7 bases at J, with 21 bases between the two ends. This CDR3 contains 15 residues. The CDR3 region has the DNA TGTGCCAGCAGCCCCCTTGGCGGGGCGGTGAGTGGCTACACCTTC. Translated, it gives CASSPLGGAVSGYTF. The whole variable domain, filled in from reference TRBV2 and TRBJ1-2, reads EPEVTQTPSHQVTQMGQEVILRCVPISNHLYFYWYRQILGQKVEFLVSFYNNEISEKSEIFDDQFSVERPDGSNFTLKIRSTKLEDSAMYFCASSPLGGAVSGYTFGSGTRLTVV.

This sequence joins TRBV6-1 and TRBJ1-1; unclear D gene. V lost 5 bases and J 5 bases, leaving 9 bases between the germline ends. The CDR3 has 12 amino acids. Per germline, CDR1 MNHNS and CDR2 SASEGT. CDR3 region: CASSLAGTEAFF. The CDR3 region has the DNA TGTGCCAGCAGTTTAGCCGGAACTGAAGCTTTCTTT.